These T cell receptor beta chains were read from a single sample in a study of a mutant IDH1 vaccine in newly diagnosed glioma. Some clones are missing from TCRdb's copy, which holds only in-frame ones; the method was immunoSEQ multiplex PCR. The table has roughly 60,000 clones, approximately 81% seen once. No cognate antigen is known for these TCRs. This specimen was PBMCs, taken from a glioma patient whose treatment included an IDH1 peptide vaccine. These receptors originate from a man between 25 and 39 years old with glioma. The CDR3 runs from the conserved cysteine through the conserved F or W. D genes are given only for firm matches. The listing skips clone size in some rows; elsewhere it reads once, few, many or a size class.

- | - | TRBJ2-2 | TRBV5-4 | CASSLFPGVETGELFF | TGTGCCAGCAGCTTGTTCCCCGGGGTGGAAACCGGGGAGCTGTTTTTT
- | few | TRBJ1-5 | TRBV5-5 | CASSPAGRVSNQPQHF | TGTGCCAGCAGCCCCGCGGGACGGGTTAGCAATCAGCCCCAGCATTTT
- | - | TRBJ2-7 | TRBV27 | CASSTAEPYEQYF | TGTGCCAGCAGTACCGCCGAACCCTACGAGCAGTACTTC
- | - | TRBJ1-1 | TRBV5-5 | CASSLWGMNTEAFF | TGTGCCAGCAGCTTGTGGGGAATGAACACTGAAGCTTTCTTT
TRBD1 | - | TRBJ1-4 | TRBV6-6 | CASSSAGTGNEKLFF | TGTGCCAGCAGTTCCGCCGGGACAGGGAATGAAAAACTGTTTTTT
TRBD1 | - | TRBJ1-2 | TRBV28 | CASSLFFGGTGYDGYTF | TGTGCCAGCAGTTTATTTTTTGGGGGGACAGGGTACGATGGCTACACCTTC
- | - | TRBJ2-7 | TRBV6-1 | CASSETRGFYEQYF | TGTGCCAGCAGTGAAACCAGGGGATTCTACGAGCAGTACTTC
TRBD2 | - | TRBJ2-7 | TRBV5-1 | CASSLRGVYEQYF | TGCGCCAGCAGCTTGCGGGGGGTCTACGAGCAGTACTTC
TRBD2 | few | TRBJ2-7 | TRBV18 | CASSRRTSDSYEQYF | TGTGCCAGCTCACGGCGGACTAGCGACTCCTACGAGCAGTACTTC
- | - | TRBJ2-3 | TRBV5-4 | CASSSPTGGAADTQYF | TGTGCCAGCAGCTCCCCCACAGGGGGGGCGGCAGATACGCAGTATTTT
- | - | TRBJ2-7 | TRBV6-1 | CASRSQGRRVYEQYF | TGTGCCAGCAGGTCTCAGGGAAGGAGAGTCTACGAGCAGTACTTC
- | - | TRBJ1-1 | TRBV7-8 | CASSLRGQGSSEAFF | TGTGCCAGCAGCTTAAGAGGGCAGGGCAGCAGTGAGGCTTTCTTT
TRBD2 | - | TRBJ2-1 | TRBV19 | CASRLLAGGRSYNEQFF | TGTGCCAGTAGGTTACTAGCGGGGGGGAGATCGTACAATGAGCAGTTCTTC
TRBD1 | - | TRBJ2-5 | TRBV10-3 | CATSAGTERETQYF | TGTGCCACATCAGCCGGGACAGAGAGAGAGACCCAGTACTTC
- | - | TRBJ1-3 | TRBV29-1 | CSAEQLGSSGNTIYF | TGCAGCGCCGAACAACTGGGAAGCTCTGGAAACACCATATATTTT
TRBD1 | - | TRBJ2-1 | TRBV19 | CASSVLQGPYNEQFF | TGTGCCAGTAGTGTCCTACAGGGGCCCTACAATGAGCAGTTCTTC
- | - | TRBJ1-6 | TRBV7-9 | CASGTSGLVSPLHF | TGTGCCAGCGGGACATCAGGGTTAGTTTCACCCCTCCACTTT
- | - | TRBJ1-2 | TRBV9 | CASSESPEGSKGYTF | TGTGCCAGCAGCGAGTCCCCTGAGGGGTCTAAAGGCTACACCTTC
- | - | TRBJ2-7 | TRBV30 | CAWTLGELSYEQYF | TGTGCCTGGACCTTAGGGGAGCTGTCCTACGAGCAGTACTTC
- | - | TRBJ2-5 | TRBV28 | CASSLHLTQYF | TGTGCCAGCAGCCTCCACTTGACCCAGTACTTC
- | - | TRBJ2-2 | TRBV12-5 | CASAPFGRTNTGELFF | TGTGCTAGTGCCCCTTTCGGACGGACGAACACCGGGGAGCTGTTTTTT
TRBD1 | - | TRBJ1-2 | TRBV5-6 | CASTTFLDRARDGYTF | TGTGCCAGCACCACCTTTCTGGACAGGGCTCGAGATGGCTACACCTTC
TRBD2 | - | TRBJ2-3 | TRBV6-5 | CASSGGTSTDTQYF | TGTGCCAGCAGCGGGGGGACTAGCACAGATACGCAGTATTTT
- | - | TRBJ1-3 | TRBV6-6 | CASSYSLRQVGNTIYF | TGTGCCAGCAGTTACTCACTAAGGCAGGTTGGAAACACCATATATTTT
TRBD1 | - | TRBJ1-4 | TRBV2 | CASREDRGYEKLFF | TGTGCCAGCAGGGAAGACAGGGGTTATGAAAAACTGTTTTTT
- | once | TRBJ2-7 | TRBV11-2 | CASSYDSPYEQYF | TGTGCCAGCAGCTACGACAGTCCCTACGAGCAGTACTTC
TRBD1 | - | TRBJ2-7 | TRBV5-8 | CASSFGQGDSYEQYF | TGTGCCAGCAGCTTTGGACAGGGGGACTCCTACGAGCAGTACTTC
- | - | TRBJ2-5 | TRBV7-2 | CASSPWRHQQETQYF | TGTGCCAGCAGCCCTTGGCGGCATCAACAAGAGACCCAGTACTTC
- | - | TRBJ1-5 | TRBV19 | CASSIPSGQSLSTPQHF | TGTGCCAGTAGTATACCGTCCGGACAGTCCCTTTCGACGCCCCAGCATTTT
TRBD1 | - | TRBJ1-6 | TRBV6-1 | CASRLTGVMSPLHF | TGTGCCAGCAGGTTGACAGGGGTGATGTCACCCCTCCACTTT
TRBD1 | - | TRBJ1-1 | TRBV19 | CASSMTGGTEAFF | TGTGCCAGTAGTATGACAGGGGGCACTGAAGCTTTCTTT
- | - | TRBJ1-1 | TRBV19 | CASSIDLTGSMNTEAFF | TGTGCCAGTAGTATAGATCTGACAGGTTCTATGAACACTGAAGCTTTCTTT
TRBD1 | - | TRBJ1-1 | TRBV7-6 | CASSLGQGAWNTEAFF | TGTGCCAGCAGCTTAGGCCAGGGGGCCTGGAACACTGAAGCTTTCTTT
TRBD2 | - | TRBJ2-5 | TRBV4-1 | CASSLKAGADGVTQYF | TGCGCCAGCAGCCTCAAAGCGGGGGCAGATGGTGTGACCCAGTACTTC
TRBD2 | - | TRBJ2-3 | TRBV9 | CASSVGSGGARDTQYF | TGTGCCAGCAGCGTAGGAAGCGGGGGGGCCCGAGATACGCAGTATTTT
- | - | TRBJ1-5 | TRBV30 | CAWQAGWNQPQHF | TGTGCCTGGCAGGCGGGGTGGAATCAGCCCCAGCATTTT
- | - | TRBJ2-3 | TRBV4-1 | CASSPGQSTDTQYF | TGCGCCAGCAGCCCCGGACAGAGCACAGATACGCAGTATTTT